This T cell receptor beta chain was documented in a study of blood T cell repertoires in COVID-19. Study details: Both acute and convalescent COVID-19 samples were obtained from the United States, Italy and Spain. The analysed material was cDNA or gDNA that came from T cells, B-cell-depleted T cells, or PBMCs.

Per the study methods: Amplifying reference gene primers gave estimates of nucleated cell counts. Data came from immunoSEQ multiplex PCR; TCRdb stores just in-frame clones and leaves some out. That table furnishes V, J and clone size, whereas the DNA furnished D and trimming. The table has a few hundred thousand clones, 89% seen once. Germline V CDR1 and CDR2: SGHTS, YDEGEE. The CDR3 runs to 17 residues. The V segment lost 1 base and the J segment 3 bases; nucleotides outside the gene matches: 9. The sample consisted of peripheral blood. The clonotype comes from a woman between 35 and 50 years old who had recovered from COVID-19. V and J are TRBV5-8 and TRBJ2-2, with TRBD2 matching over 7 bases. CDR3 nucleotides: TGTGCCAGCAGCTTGTTGTGGGCTAGCGGAGACACCGGGGAGCTGTTTTTT. Encoded protein: CASSLLWASGDTGELFF. Together with reference TRBV5-8 and TRBJ2-2, the CDR3 gives the full variable domain: EAGVTQSPTHLIKTRGQQATLRCSPISGHTSVYWYQQALGLGLQFLLWYDEGEERNRGNFPPRFSGRQFPNYSSELNVNALELEDSALYLCASSLLWASGDTGELFFGEGSRLTVL.